Presented here are 24 T cell receptor beta chains from one specimen sequenced in a study of shared clonotypes between healthy human individuals. CD8 cells regarded as naive lacked CD45RO, were positively chosen for CCR7, and omitted terminally differentiated effector memory CD45RA+ cells. Assay: immunoSEQ multiplex PCR; the TCRdb copy retains only in-frame clones and omits some. Of some 2 million clones listed, roughly 94% are singletons. Sequencing was carried out using naive CD8+ T cells sorted from blood. The origin of the receptors is a man aged 18-30 years in good health.

J is TRBJ1-6 and V is TRBV5-1; D is unresolved. The CDR3 is 13 residues long. Per the germline V gene, CDR1 is SGHRS and CDR2 is YFSETQ. The V gene lost 0 bases and the J gene lost 10 bases, with 8 bases spanning the gap. The CDR3 loop is CASSLDLYSPLHF. DNA of the CDR3: TGCGCCAGCAGCTTGGATCTATACTCACCCCTCCACTTT.

The chain joins TRBV4-3 to TRBJ2-1; D unresolved. The germline V gene has CDR1 LGHNA and CDR2 YSLEER. This CDR3 has 14 residues. With 4 bases removed from V and 0 bases from J, the gap between germline ends came to 7 bases. The CDR3 region is CASSPLPSYNEQFF. As DNA, the CDR3 is TGCGCCAGCAGCCCGCTCCCCTCCTACAATGAGCAGTTCTTC.

This rearrangement joins TRBV6-5 to TRBJ2-3, with D unclear. CDR3 length: 11 residues. The ends were cut back, 4 bases at V and 4 bases at J, with 3 bases in the middle. Germline CDR1 MNHEY, CDR2 SVGAGI. The CDR3 spells CASSSPDTQYF. The DNA for the CDR3 is TGTGCCAGCAGTTCGCCAGATACGCAGTATTTT.

The CDR3 DNA follows: TGTGCCAGCAGTTTGTCATGGGACATCCCCGGGCGGGGCTACACCTTC. Translation: CASSLSWDIPGRGYTF. The chain employs TRBV27 and TRBJ1-2; D might be TRBD1 (6 bases). Germline CDR1 and CDR2: MNHEY and SMNVEV (reference sequence). The CDR3 runs to 16 residues. Trimming shortened V by 3 bases and J by 8 bases, and 22 bases separated the two germline ends.

On this clone: At the DNA level, this CDR3 is encoded by other sequences in the same sample as well. The chain carries TRBV27 and TRBJ2-5, with a tentative D call TRBD1 (6 bases). The V gene lost 1 base and the J gene lost 4 bases, with 10 bases spanning the gap. There are 14 residues in the CDR3. The germline V gene encodes CDR1 MNHEY and CDR2 SMNVEV (reference sequence). The CDR3 coding sequence is TGTGCCAGCAGTTTATTGGGGGCGGGAGAGACCCAGTACTTC. Protein sequence: CASSLLGAGETQYF.

The CDR3 DNA reads TGTGCCAGCAGTGGGACCCCCGGGACAAACTACGAGCAGTACTTC. This encodes CASSGTPGTNYEQYF. J is TRBJ2-7 and V is TRBV6-5; D might be TRBD1 (6 bases). The V and J ends lost 5 bases and 3 bases respectively, with 17 bases between them. The CDR3 runs 15 residues. From germline, CDR1 is MNHEY and CDR2 SVGAGI.

This clone has just one count. The genes are TRBV4-1 and TRBJ2-2, with D perhaps TRBD1 or TRBD2 (5 bases each). CDR1 is MGHRA, CDR2 YSYEKL, per germline. V lost 3 bases, J lost 4 bases, and 21 bases lay in between. The CDR3 runs to 18 residues. Here the CDR3 reads CASSQVPFGTGGTGELFF. The CDR3 DNA follows: TGCGCCAGCAGCCAGGTTCCGTTCGGGACGGGTGGCACCGGGGAGCTGTTTTTT.

J is TRBJ2-7 and V is TRBV10-3, with TRBD2 as a possible D gene (6 bases). The CDR3 is 13 residues long. Germline CDR1 and CDR2: ENHRY and SYGVKD. The V end was cut by 7 bases, the J end by 3 bases, with 13 bases between. CDR3 protein: CAITAGRLYEQYF. CDR3 coding DNA: TGTGCCATCACGGCGGGGAGGCTCTACGAGCAGTACTTC.

The chain recombines TRBV30 with TRBJ2-3; D gene ambiguous. The CDR3 length is 14 residues. The V gene's germline CDR1 is GTSNPN and CDR2 SVGIG (reference sequence). The V end lost 0 bases, the J end lost 2 bases, and 9 bases lay between the germline ends. CDR3 bases: TGTGCCTGGAGTGTCGCTGCGATCACAGATACGCAGTATTTT. Translated, it gives CAWSVAAITDTQYF.

This rearrangement joins TRBV9 to TRBJ1-5; no reliable D call. This CDR3 has 15 residues. Germline lookup yields CDR1 SGDLS and CDR2 YYNGEE. The V and J ends lost 5 bases and 0 bases respectively, with 12 bases between them. In DNA, the CDR3 is TGTGCCAGCAGTGGTGGGGATTATAGCAATCAGCCCCAGCATTTT. Translated, it gives CASSGGDYSNQPQHF.

CDR3 sequence (DNA): TGCGCCAGCAGCCTTCTCGGACAGGGGGTTACCAACACCGGGGAGCTGTTTTTT. Translated, it gives CASSLLGQGVTNTGELFF. This chain joins TRBV5-1 and TRBJ2-2; TRBD1 agrees at 10 bases. With V trimmed by 4 bases and J by 2 bases, 11 bases remained unmatched. The CDR3 covers 18 residues. Germline-derived CDR1 and CDR2 are SGHRS and YFSETQ.

This chain joins TRBV27 and TRBJ2-4, with 7 bases aligning to TRBD2. CDR3 length: 17 amino acids. CDR1 MNHEY and CDR2 SMNVEV come from the germline V gene (reference sequence). Trimming took 2 bases from V and 4 from J; bases not matched to a gene: 11. The CDR3 nucleotides are TGTGCCAGCAGTTTAGTGGGGGTAGCGGGCGTGAAAAACATTCAGTACTTC. Amino acid sequence: CASSLVGVAGVKNIQYF.

The chain employs TRBV28 and TRBJ2-7; 8 bases are shared with TRBD2. The V segment lost 5 bases and the J segment 2 bases; nucleotides outside the gene matches: 2. Germline CDR1 and CDR2: MDHEN and SYDVKM. The CDR3 runs to 13 residues. CDR3 amino acids: CASSPGGPYEQYF. CDR3 coding DNA: TGTGCCAGCAGTCCGGGGGGGCCCTACGAGCAGTACTTC.

The chain combines TRBV10-3 with TRBJ2-7; 9 bases map to TRBD2. Germline V gene lookup returns CDR1 ENHRY and CDR2 SYGVKD. Trimming removed 3 bases from V and 0 bases from J; junction bases left unmatched: 9. This CDR3 comprises 17 residues. The CDR3 here is CAISDRHSGLASYEQYF. The CDR3 bases are TGTGCCATCAGTGACCGTCATTCGGGACTAGCCTCCTACGAGCAGTACTTC.

This rearrangement joins TRBV27 to TRBJ2-2; the D gene is possibly TRBD2 (6 bases). The ends were cut back, 6 bases at V and 8 bases at J, with 25 bases in the middle. The V gene's germline CDR1 is MNHEY and CDR2 SMNVEV (reference sequence). This CDR3 is built from 17 residues. The DNA of the CDR3 is TGTGCCAGCAGGAAACTTACTGCTGGCAGAGGGACTGGGGAGCTGTTTTTT. Amino acid sequence: CASRKLTAGRGTGELFF.

The chain has TRBV12-5 and TRBJ1-5; TRBD1 might be the D (5 bases). The CDR3 spans 15 residues. V was shortened by 1 base and J by 4 bases, with 11 bases between the two germline ends. Germline V gives CDR1 LGHNT, CDR2 FRNRAP. CDR3 sequence reads: CASGLGGVANQPQHF. The CDR3 bases are TGTGCTAGTGGTTTGGGAGGGGTGGCAAATCAGCCCCAGCATTTT.

The V gene is TRBV7-6, the J gene TRBJ2-7, with D tentatively TRBD2 (5 bases). CDR3 length equals 14 residues. Germline CDR1 reads SGHVS; CDR2 reads FNYEAQ. V was shortened by 5 bases and J by 3 bases, with 14 bases between the two germline ends. CDR3 DNA sequence: TGTGCCAGCAGCCCTTACGGGGAGAACTACGAGCAGTACTTC. Protein sequence: CASSPYGENYEQYF.

V is TRBV4-3 and J is TRBJ2-1; 9 bases agree with TRBD2. The germline V gene encodes CDR1 LGHNA and CDR2 YSLEER. V dropped 4 bases and J dropped 2; count of bases not matched to a gene: 15. There are 19 residues in the CDR3. The chain's CDR3 is CASSRLTAGGLITYNEQFF. CDR3 nucleotide sequence: TGCGCCAGCAGCCGGTTGACGGCGGGAGGGCTCATCACCTACAATGAGCAGTTCTTC.

The chain carries TRBV9 and TRBJ2-2, with D possibly being TRBD1 (6 bases). Germline values: CDR1 SGDLS, CDR2 YYNGEE. Deletions cut 1 base from V and 3 bases from J, with 13 bases between. The CDR3 contains 16 residues. The CDR3 protein is CASSVKRDTDTGELFF. CDR3 DNA sequence: TGTGCCAGCAGCGTAAAAAGGGACACAGACACCGGGGAGCTGTTTTTT.

Turning to this clone: A read error may account for a junction end that differs from germline. The rearrangement uses TRBV23-1 and TRBJ1-6, with D unclear. TRBV23-1 is an open reading frame, and its role is uncertain. The CDR3 has 12 amino acids. The CDR3, as DNA: TGTTCCCCCCTCTGCTATAATTCACCCCTCCACTTT. It codes for CSPLCYNSPLHF.

V and J are TRBV13 and TRBJ2-3; either TRBD1 or TRBD2 may fit D (6 bases each). Germline CDR1 PRHDT, CDR2 FYEKMQ (reference sequence). The ends were cut back, 5 bases at V and 1 base at J, with 13 bases in the middle. The CDR3 length is 15 residues. The CDR3 loop is CASSPPGARTDTQYF. CDR3 bases: TGTGCCAGCAGCCCCCCGGGGGCGCGCACAGATACGCAGTATTTT.

CDR3 amino acids: CASSHGSGLSYEQYF. The CDR3 nucleotides read TGTGCCAGCAGCCATGGGAGCGGACTCTCCTACGAGCAGTACTTC. This chain connects TRBV9 to TRBJ2-7; D perhaps matches TRBD2 (5 bases). Germline assignment: CDR1 SGDLS and CDR2 YYNGEE. The CDR3 consists of 15 residues. The V gene lost 4 bases and the J gene lost 0 bases, with 14 bases spanning the gap.

About this clone itself: At one end, the junction sequence differs from germline, possibly due to a read error. The chain recombines TRBV27 with TRBJ2-4; 15 positions agree with TRBD2. The germline V gene has CDR1 MNHEY and CDR2 SMNVEV (reference sequence). The CDR3 has 19 residues. The CDR3 DNA follows: TGTGCCAGCAGTTTAAGACCGGGACTAGCGGGAGGACTCAAACACATTCAGTACTTC. This translates into CASSLRPGLAGGLKHIQYF.

For this clone: The sample has other DNA sequences that encode this CDR3 too. The CDR3 DNA reads TGCGCCAGCAGCCAAGGGGGCACCTCCTACGAGCAGTACTTC. Amino acid sequence: CASSQGGTSYEQYF. The rearrangement uses TRBV4-1 and TRBJ2-7, with a possible D match to TRBD1 (5 bases). V lost 1 base to trimming and J lost 0 bases, with 7 bases between them. Per germline, CDR1 MGHRA and CDR2 YSYEKL. The CDR3 has 14 amino acids.